Listed below are T cell receptor beta chains from one sample, sequenced in a study of blood T cell repertoires in COVID-19. Using immunoSEQ multiplex PCR, the repertoire was profiled, and TCRdb retains in-frame clones only, with some absent. The repertoire holds 130,000 to 150,000 clones, approximately 88% seen once, with 1.7% in the top ten. Sequencing was carried out using peripheral blood. The receptors were sampled from a woman aged 45-65 years with acute or convalescent COVID-19. Both conserved end residues are part of each CDR3. D genes are given only for firm matches. Size is stated for part of the rows, as once, few or many counts, or as a class when the clone is expanded.

few	TRBV10-1	TRBJ2-7	TRBD2	CASTGTSGTGQYF	TGCGCCAGCACCGGGACTAGCGGGACTGGGCAGTACTTC
-	TRBV19	TRBJ1-1	TRBD1	CASTPGQGTRNTEAFF	TGTGCCAGTACCCCAGGACAGGGAACGAGGAACACTGAAGCTTTCTTT
once	TRBV5-4	TRBJ1-2	-	CASSGWGSLYGYTF	TGTGCCAGCAGCGGCTGGGGCTCACTCTATGGCTACACCTTC
-	TRBV12-3/TRBV12-4	TRBJ1-1	-	CASSPHDYTEAFF	TGTGCCAGCAGTCCGCATGACTATACTGAAGCTTTCTTT
-	TRBV7-6	TRBJ2-7	-	CASSPLRGYEQYF	TGTGCCAGCAGCCCCCTTAGGGGCTACGAGCAGTACTTC
-	TRBV18	TRBJ1-1	-	CASSLAQNTEAFF	TGTGCCAGCTCACTGGCCCAGAACACTGAAGCTTTCTTT
-	TRBV6-5	TRBJ2-1	TRBD2	CASSWGTSEGEEQFF	TGTGCCAGCAGTTGGGGGACTAGTGAGGGAGAAGAGCAGTTCTTC
-	TRBV29-1	TRBJ2-3	-	CSVRQSTDTQYF	TGCAGCGTACGACAGTCAACAGATACGCAGTATTTT
-	TRBV29-1	TRBJ2-1	-	CSVARTEYNEQFF	TGCAGCGTTGCGAGGACTGAGTACAATGAGCAGTTCTTC
-	TRBV3-1/TRBV3-2	TRBJ1-3	-	CASSPAGNTIYF	TGTGCCAGCAGCCCAGCTGGAAACACCATATATTTT
-	TRBV5-1	TRBJ2-2	TRBD2	CASSFSGTSGNTGELFF	TGCGCCAGCAGCTTTAGCGGGACTAGCGGGAATACCGGGGAGCTGTTTTTT
-	TRBV10-3	TRBJ2-1	TRBD2	CAISAREGSYNEQFF	TGTGCCATCAGTGCCCGGGAGGGTTCCTACAATGAGCAGTTCTTC
-	TRBV7-8	TRBJ2-1	TRBD2	CASSLGGRDGSIF	TGTGCCAGCAGCTTAGGGGGGAGGGACGGCTCGATCTTC
-	TRBV12-3/TRBV12-4	TRBJ1-1	-	CASSLGQNTEAFF	TGTGCCAGCAGTTTAGGGCAGAACACTGAAGCTTTCTTT
once	TRBV7-9	TRBJ2-1	-	CASSFKGVESYNEQFF	TGTGCCAGCAGCTTTAAGGGGGTTGAGTCCTACAATGAGCAGTTCTTC
-	TRBV4-1	TRBJ2-3	-	CASSQEQQPSTDTQYF	TGCGCCAGCAGCCAAGAACAGCAACCTAGCACAGATACGCAGTATTTT
-	TRBV5-6	TRBJ1-1	-	CASSLGLVTEAFF	TGTGCCAGCAGCTTGGGTTTAGTCACTGAAGCTTTCTTT
-	TRBV30	TRBJ2-1	TRBD2	CAWSAGRGEQFF	TGTGCCTGGAGTGCCGGGAGGGGTGAGCAGTTCTTC
-	TRBV19	TRBJ1-5	-	CASSGDSGVSQPQHF	TGTGCCAGTAGCGGGGATTCCGGGGTCTCTCAGCCCCAGCATTTT
once	TRBV5-5	TRBJ2-3	-	CASSPEDPRGPDTQYF	TGTGCCAGCAGCCCTGAAGACCCCAGGGGCCCAGATACGCAGTATTTT
-	TRBV11-2	TRBJ2-5	TRBD1	CASRATGEETQYF	TGTGCCAGCAGGGCGACAGGGGAAGAGACCCAGTACTTC